This T cell receptor beta chain emerged from a study of T-cell reconstitution after alpha-beta-depleted transplantation in children. For TCRbeta, the library was prepared with unique molecular identifiers. One entry per CDR3 protein, called by TCRdb with MiXCR from the PCR reads. This table has nearly 350,000 distinct CDR3 sequences, about 17% appearing once. The CDR3 covers 16 residues. Trimming stripped 4 bases from V and 0 bases from J, with 16 bases between. The sequence came from a male patient aged 2 to 9 who had a stem cell transplant for acute lymphoblastic leukemia, so the T cells may come from the graft donor. This specimen was PBMCs, mostly from graft donor cells, taken 360 days after TCRalphabeta/CD19-depleted stem cell transplant. This chain links TRBV12-3 or TRBV12-4 with TRBJ2-7, with D possibly matching TRBD2 (6 bases). The CDR3 loop reads CASSSLYAGSSYEQYF. DNA of the CDR3: TGTGCCAGCAGTTCCCTCTATGCGGGGAGCTCCTACGAGCAGTACTTC.